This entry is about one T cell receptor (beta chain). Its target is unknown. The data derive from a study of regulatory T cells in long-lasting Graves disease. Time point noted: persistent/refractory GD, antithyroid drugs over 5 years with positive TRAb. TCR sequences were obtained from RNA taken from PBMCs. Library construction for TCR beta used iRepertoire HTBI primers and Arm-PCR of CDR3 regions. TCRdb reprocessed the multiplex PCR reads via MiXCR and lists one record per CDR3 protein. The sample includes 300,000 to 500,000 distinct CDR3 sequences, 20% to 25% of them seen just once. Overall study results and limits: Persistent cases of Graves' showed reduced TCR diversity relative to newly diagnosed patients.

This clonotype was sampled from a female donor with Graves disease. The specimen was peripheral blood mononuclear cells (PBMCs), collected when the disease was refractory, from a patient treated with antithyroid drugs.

In DNA form, the CDR3 reads TGTGCCAGCAGTTTATCTTCGCGGGAGGGCCTTTACGAGCAGTACTTC. Translation: CASSLSSREGLYEQYF. The V call is TRBV27, the J call TRBJ2-7, with TRBD2 identical over 9 bases. The CDR3 loop spans 16 amino acids. The germline gives CDR1 MNHEY, CDR2 SMNVEV (reference sequence). V shed 0 bases and J 4 bases; nucleotides not matched to a gene: 7.